The entry below gives a single T cell receptor (beta chain) sequence along with its context. Its antigen is not identified. From germline, CDR1 is SQVTM and CDR2 ANQGSEA. V lost 6 bases and J lost 7; bases outside the gene matches: 12. The CDR3 contains 14 residues. This sample stems from a study of T cell responses to AZD1222 COVID-19 vaccine. Study-level points and caveats: Nearly half of spike-specific TCRs reportedly target unmutated variant regions.

Produced via immunoSEQ multiplex PCR; TCRdb's table is partial and in-frame only. The repertoire holds 100,000 to 120,000 clones, with around nine tenths as singletons. Source: peripheral blood, taken on day 0 of AZD1222 vaccination. The sequence came from an adult in good health. The chain has TRBV29-1 and TRBJ1-2; 9 nucleotides match TRBD1. The CDR3 here is CSVDGTGFDGGYTF. The CDR3 region has the DNA TGCAGCGTCGACGGGACAGGGTTTGATGGTGGCTACACCTTC.